Sequencing of this T cell receptor (beta chain) was carried out in a study of T cells in Graves' hyperthyroidism and ophthalmopathy. The V end lost 6 bases, the J end lost 3 bases, and 18 bases lay between the germline ends. The CDR3 has 16 amino acids. Looked up from germline, CDR1 is SGHTA and CDR2 is FQGNSA. TCR beta CDR3 regions were amplified from RNA. Primed by the HTBI set, a first-round RT-PCR was run on the TCR CDR3. TCRdb reprocessed the multiplex PCR reads via MiXCR and lists one record per CDR3 protein. The repertoire holds roughly 290,000 distinct CDR3 sequences, with about an eighth as singletons.

The sequence was obtained from a woman aged 25 to 39 with Graves' hyperthyroidism that later progressed to Graves' ophthalmopathy. The chain combines TRBV7-2 with TRBJ1-5; maybe TRBD1 (6 bases). Sequences were obtained from blood. The CDR3 sequence: CASSPWGATVNQPQHF. The CDR3 bases are TGTGCCAGCAGTCCTTGGGGGGCTACCGTCAATCAGCCCCAGCATTTT.